Listed below are T cell receptor beta chains from one sample, sequenced in a study of T-cell reconstitution after alpha-beta-depleted transplantation in children. In TCRdb, the PCR reads were re-called with MiXCR into one record per CDR3 protein. The sample lists about 340,000 distinct CDR3 sequences; 10% were seen once. The sequenced sample was PBMCs from the stem cell graft donor, obtained from the stem cell graft. The receptors here all came from a human donor who donated a stem cell graft to a child with acute lymphoblastic leukemia. Each CDR3 is given with its conserved first and last residue. Each record gives: clone size, J gene, D gene, V gene, CDR3 length, CDR3 DNA, CDR3 protein. D genes are given only for firm matches. Clone size is given for some rows only: seen once, a few or many times, or a class if the clone is expanded.

>few|TRBJ2-7|-|TRBV6-2/TRBV6-3|16
TGTGCCAGCAGTTACTCGGGCGGTGCTTGGGGCTACGAGCAGTACTTC
CASSYSGGAWGYEQYF
>-|TRBJ1-2|-|TRBV18|15
TGTGCCAGCTCACCACAGGCACAACGTCACTATGGCTACACCTTC
CASSPQAQRHYGYTF
>-|TRBJ2-5|TRBD1|TRBV12-3/TRBV12-4|13
TGTGCCAGCACCGGGACAGGGGAAGAGACCCAGTACTTC
CASTGTGEETQYF
>many|TRBJ1-4|-|TRBV27|15
TGTGCCAGCAGTTTAAGCTACAGGACCATTGAAAAACTGTTTTTT
CASSLSYRTIEKLFF
>few|TRBJ1-1|-|TRBV4-3|15
TGCGCCAGCAGCCAAGATTTGTGGGGGACCACTGAAGCTTTCTTT
CASSQDLWGTTEAFF
>many|TRBJ2-2|-|TRBV7-8|16
TGTGCCAGCAGCCCTCGGTCCATAGCGAACACCGGGGAGCTGTTTTTT
CASSPRSIANTGELFF
>few|TRBJ2-3|TRBD2|TRBV20-1|14
TGCAGTGCTACTCGGACTAGCGGGAGGGCCCCGCAGTATTTT
CSATRTSGRAPQYF
>many|TRBJ2-3|-|TRBV5-6|13
TGTGCCAGCAGCCCCGACAGAACAGATACGCAGTATTTT
CASSPDRTDTQYF
>few|TRBJ2-6|TRBD1|TRBV28|17
TGTGCCAGCAAACCAGAGACAGGGGACTCTGGGGCCAACGTCCTGACTTTC
CASKPETGDSGANVLTF
>-|TRBJ2-7|TRBD2|TRBV12-3/TRBV12-4|15
TGTGCCAGCAGCCTCAGCGGGAGGGCCAACTACGAGCAGTACTTC
CASSLSGRANYEQYF
>many|TRBJ2-7|-|TRBV15|13
TGTGCCACCAGCAGAGCCAGGGCCTACGAGCAGTACTTC
CATSRARAYEQYF
>-|TRBJ2-2|-|TRBV6-1|14
TGTGCCAGCAGTGGGTCCAGGGCCACCGGGGAGCTGTTTTTT
CASSGSRATGELFF
>-|TRBJ1-4|-|TRBV7-9|13
TGTGCCAGCAGCTCGCAGGGGTATGAAAAACTGTTTTTT
CASSSQGYEKLFF
>few|TRBJ1-1|-|TRBV5-6|14
TGTGCCAGCAGCTCTCCAGGGGTGGGAACTGAAGCTTTCTTT
CASSSPGVGTEAFF
>few|TRBJ2-5|-|TRBV6-5|14
TGTGCCAGCAGTTACTCGAATCAGTGCGAGACCCAGTACTTC
CASSYSNQCETQYF